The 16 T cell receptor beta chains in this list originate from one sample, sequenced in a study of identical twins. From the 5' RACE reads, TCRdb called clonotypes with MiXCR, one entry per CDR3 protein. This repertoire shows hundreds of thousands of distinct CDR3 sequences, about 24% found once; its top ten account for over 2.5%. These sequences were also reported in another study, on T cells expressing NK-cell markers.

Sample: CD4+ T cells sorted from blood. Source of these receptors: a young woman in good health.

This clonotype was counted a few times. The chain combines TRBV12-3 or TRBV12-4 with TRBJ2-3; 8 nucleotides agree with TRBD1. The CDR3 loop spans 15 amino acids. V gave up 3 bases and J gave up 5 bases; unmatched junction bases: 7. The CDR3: CASSFVSGGKDTQYF. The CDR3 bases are TGTGCCAGCAGTTTCGTATCAGGGGGCAAAGATACGCAGTATTTT.

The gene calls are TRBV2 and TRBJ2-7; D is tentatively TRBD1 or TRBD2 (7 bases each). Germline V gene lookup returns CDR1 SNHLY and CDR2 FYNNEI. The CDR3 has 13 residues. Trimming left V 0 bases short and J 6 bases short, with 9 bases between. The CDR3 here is CASSEARGGEQYF. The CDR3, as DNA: TGTGCCAGCAGTGAAGCCAGGGGGGGCGAGCAGTACTTC.

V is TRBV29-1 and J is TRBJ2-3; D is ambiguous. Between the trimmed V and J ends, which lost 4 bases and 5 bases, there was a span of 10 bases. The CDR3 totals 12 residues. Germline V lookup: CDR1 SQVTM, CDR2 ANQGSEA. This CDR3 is CSVARAGDTQYF. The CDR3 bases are TGCAGCGTTGCTAGGGCTGGAGATACGCAGTATTTT.

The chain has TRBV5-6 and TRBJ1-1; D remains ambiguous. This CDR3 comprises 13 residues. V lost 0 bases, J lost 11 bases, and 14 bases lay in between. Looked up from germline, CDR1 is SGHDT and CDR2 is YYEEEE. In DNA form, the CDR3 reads TGTGCCAGCAGCTTGGCAGGTAACGGGGATGCTTTCTTT. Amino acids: CASSLAGNGDAFF.

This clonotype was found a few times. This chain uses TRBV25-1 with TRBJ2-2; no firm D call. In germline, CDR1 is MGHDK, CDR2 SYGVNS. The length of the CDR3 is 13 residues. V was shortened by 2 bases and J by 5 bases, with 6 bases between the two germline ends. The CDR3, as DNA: TGTGCCAGCAGTGAAACTAATACCGGGGAGCTGTTTTTT. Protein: CASSETNTGELFF.

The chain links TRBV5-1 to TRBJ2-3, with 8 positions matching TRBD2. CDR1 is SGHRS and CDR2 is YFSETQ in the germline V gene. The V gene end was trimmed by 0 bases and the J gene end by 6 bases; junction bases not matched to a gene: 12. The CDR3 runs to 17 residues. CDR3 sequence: CASSLAHSGGFVDTQYF. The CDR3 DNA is TGCGCCAGCAGCTTGGCCCACAGCGGGGGATTTGTCGATACGCAGTATTTT. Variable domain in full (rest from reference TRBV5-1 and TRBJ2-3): KAGVTQTPRYLIKTRGQQVTLSCSPISGHRSVSWYQQTPGQGLQFLFEYFSETQRNKGNFPGRFSGRQFSNSRSEMNVSTLELGDSALYLCASSLAHSGGFVDTQYFGPGTRLTVL.

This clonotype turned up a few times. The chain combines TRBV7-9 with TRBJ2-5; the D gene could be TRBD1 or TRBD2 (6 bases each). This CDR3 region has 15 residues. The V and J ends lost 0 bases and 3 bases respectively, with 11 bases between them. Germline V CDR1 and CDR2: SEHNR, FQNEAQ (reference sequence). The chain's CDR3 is CASSLAGGGKETQYF. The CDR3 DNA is TGTGCCAGCAGCTTAGCGGGGGGCGGTAAAGAGACCCAGTACTTC.

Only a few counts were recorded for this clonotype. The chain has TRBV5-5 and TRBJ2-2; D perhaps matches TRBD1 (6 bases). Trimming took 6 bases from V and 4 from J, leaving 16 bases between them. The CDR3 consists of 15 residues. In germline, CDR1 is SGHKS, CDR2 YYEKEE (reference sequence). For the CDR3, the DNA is TGTGCCAGCATAATCCACCGAGGGGGCACCGGGGAGCTGTTTTTT. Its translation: CASIIHRGGTGELFF.

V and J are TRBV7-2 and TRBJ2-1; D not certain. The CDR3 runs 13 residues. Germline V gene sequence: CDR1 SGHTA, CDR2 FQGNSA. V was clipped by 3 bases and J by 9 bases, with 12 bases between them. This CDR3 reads CASSFKVGFEQFF. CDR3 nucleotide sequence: TGTGCCAGCAGCTTCAAAGTAGGGTTTGAGCAGTTCTTC.

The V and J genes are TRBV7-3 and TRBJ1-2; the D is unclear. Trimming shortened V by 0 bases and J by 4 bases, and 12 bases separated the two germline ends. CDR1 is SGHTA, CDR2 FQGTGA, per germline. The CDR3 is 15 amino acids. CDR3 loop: CASSLTGDVGYGYTF. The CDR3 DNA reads TGTGCCAGCAGCTTAACCGGGGATGTGGGCTATGGCTACACCTTC.

CDR3 sequence reads: CSASTANTEAFF. DNA for the CDR3: TGCAGTGCGTCGACAGCGAACACTGAAGCTTTCTTT. The chain links TRBV20-1 to TRBJ1-1; tentative D call: TRBD1 (5 bases). V lost 6 bases, J lost 1 base, and 9 bases lay in between. This CDR3 contains 12 residues. Germline values: CDR1 DFQATT, CDR2 SNEGSKA (reference sequence).

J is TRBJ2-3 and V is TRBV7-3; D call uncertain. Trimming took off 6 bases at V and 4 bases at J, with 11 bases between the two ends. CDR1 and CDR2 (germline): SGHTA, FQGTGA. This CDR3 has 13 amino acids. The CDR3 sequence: CASSNMKADTQYF. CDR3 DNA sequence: TGTGCCAGCAGTAATATGAAGGCAGATACGCAGTATTTT.

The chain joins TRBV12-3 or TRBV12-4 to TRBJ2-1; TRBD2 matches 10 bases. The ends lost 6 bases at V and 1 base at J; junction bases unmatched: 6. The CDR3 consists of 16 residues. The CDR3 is CASSPGTSVSYNEQFF. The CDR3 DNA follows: TGTGCCAGCAGCCCAGGGACTAGCGTGTCCTACAATGAGCAGTTCTTC.

The CDR3 reads CASSHLGLAGGTKNIQYF. In DNA form, the CDR3 reads TGTGCCAGCAGTCACTTGGGACTAGCGGGAGGGACCAAAAACATTCAGTACTTC. J is TRBJ2-4 and V is TRBV12-3 or TRBV12-4, with 16 bases lining up with TRBD2. CDR3 size: 18 residues. The J segment lost 2 bases and the V segment lost 5 bases, leaving 6 bases of the junction unmatched.

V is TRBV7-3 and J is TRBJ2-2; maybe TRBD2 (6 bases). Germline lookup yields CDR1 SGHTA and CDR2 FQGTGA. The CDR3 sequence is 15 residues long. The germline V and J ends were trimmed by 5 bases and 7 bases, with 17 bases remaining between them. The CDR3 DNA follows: TGTGCCAGCAGCCCGCCCGGGGGTCGGGACGGGGAGCTGTTTTTT. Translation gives CASSPPGGRDGELFF.

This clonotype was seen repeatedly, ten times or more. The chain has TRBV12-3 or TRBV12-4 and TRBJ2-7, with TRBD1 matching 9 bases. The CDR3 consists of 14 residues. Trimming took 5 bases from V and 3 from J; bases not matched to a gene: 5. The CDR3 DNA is TGTGCCAGCAGTCTTGGACAGGGGATCTACGAGCAGTACTTC. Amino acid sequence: CASSLGQGIYEQYF.